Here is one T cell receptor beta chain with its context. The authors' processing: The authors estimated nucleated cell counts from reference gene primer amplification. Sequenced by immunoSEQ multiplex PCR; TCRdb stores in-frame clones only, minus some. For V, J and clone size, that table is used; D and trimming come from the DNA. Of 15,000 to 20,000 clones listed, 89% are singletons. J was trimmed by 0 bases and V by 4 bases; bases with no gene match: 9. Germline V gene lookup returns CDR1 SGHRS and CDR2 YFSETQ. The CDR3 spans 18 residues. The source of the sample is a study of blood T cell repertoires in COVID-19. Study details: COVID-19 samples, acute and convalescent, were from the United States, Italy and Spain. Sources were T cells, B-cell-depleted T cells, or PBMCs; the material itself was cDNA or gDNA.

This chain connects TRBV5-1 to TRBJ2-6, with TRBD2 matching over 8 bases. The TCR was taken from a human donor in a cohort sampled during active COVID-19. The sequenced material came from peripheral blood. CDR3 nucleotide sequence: TGCGCCAGCAGCGTGCTCCAGCGGGAGATCTCTGGGGCCAACGTCCTGACTTTC. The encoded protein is CASSVLQREISGANVLTF.